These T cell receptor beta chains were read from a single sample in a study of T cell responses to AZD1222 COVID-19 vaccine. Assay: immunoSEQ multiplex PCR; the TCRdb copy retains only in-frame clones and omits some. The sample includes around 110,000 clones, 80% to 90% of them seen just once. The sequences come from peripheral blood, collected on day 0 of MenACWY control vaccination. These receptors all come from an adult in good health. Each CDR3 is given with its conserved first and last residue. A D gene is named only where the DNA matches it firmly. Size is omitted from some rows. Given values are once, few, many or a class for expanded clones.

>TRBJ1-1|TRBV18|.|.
CASSSMSKGVTEAFF
TGTGCCAGCTCTTCTATGTCGAAGGGGGTCACTGAAGCTTTCTTT
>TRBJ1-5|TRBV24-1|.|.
CATSDFGGQPQHF
TGTGCCACCAGTGATTTTGGGGGCCAGCCCCAGCATTTT
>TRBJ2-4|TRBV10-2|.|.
CASSESFKNIQYF
TGCGCCAGCAGTGAGTCCTTCAAAAACATTCAGTACTTC
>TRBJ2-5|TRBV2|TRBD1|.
CASSPGTVVETQYF
TGTGCCAGCAGTCCCGGGACAGTTGTGGAGACCCAGTACTTC
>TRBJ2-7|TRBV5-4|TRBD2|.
CASSTGGGGAYEQYF
TGTGCCAGCAGCACGGGAGGCGGGGGGGCCTACGAGCAGTACTTC
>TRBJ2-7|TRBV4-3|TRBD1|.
CASSQETGTASYEQYF
TGCGCCAGCAGCCAAGAAACCGGGACAGCCTCCTACGAGCAGTACTTC
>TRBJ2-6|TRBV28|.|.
CASSATGFSGANVLTF
TGTGCCAGCAGTGCAACAGGGTTCTCTGGGGCCAACGTCCTGACTTTC
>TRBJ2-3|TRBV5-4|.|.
CASSLGGALRADTQYF
TGTGCCAGCAGCTTGGGCGGGGCCCTCCGCGCAGATACGCAGTATTTT
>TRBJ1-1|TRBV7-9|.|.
CASSLEGLNTEAFF
TGTGCCAGCAGCTTAGAGGGTTTGAACACTGAAGCTTTCTTT
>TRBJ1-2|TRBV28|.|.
CASTTQHVGYTF
TGTGCCAGCACTACACAGCATGTCGGCTACACCTTC
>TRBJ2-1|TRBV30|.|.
CAWSARGLYNEQFF
TGTGCCTGGAGTGCGAGGGGACTTTACAATGAGCAGTTCTTC
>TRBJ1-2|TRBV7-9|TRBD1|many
CASSPEAGGRGYTF
TGTGCCAGCAGCCCAGAGGCAGGGGGACGTGGCTACACCTTC
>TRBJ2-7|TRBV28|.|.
CASSQPSQSSYEQYF
TGTGCCAGCAGTCAACCGTCGCAAAGCTCCTACGAGCAGTACTTC
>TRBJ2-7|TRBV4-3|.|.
CASSQVIGAAYEQYF
TGCGCCAGCAGCCAAGTAATCGGCGCAGCATACGAGCAGTACTTC
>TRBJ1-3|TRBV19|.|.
CASSRVSGNTIYF
TGTGCCAGTAGCAGGGTATCTGGAAACACCATATATTTT